The source of this T cell receptor (beta chain) is a study of blood T cell repertoires in COVID-19. There are 16 residues in the CDR3. Trimming stripped 5 bases from V and 0 bases from J, with 14 bases between. Germline values: CDR1 SGHTA, CDR2 FQGNSA. Produced via immunoSEQ multiplex PCR; TCRdb's table is partial and in-frame only. The table lists around 60,000 clones, 75% to 85% of them singletons. The clonotype was recovered from a man aged 45-65 years with COVID-19, enrolled during active disease. Sequenced input: peripheral blood. The chain is built from TRBV7-2 and TRBJ2-1, with D perhaps matching TRBD1 (6 bases). Here the CDR3 reads CASSRRQASSYNEQFF. CDR3 in DNA: TGTGCCAGCAGCCGCCGACAGGCAAGCTCCTACAATGAGCAGTTCTTC.